This paragraph reports one T cell receptor beta chain. Its antigen is currently unknown. This sample was included in a study of Ad26.COV2.S vaccination and SARS-CoV-2 variants. About the research overall: Doses of Ad26.COV2.S were injected into muscle once or twice, 56 days apart. Study-wide results and caveats: The analyses of TCR breadth and depth may have understated the size of total T cell responses. Spike-specific TCR breadth in vaccine recipients exceeded that seen in placebo recipients. Breadth of non-spike TCRs did not differ between vaccinees and placebo recipients.

Assay: immunoSEQ multiplex PCR; the TCRdb copy retains only in-frame clones and omits some. The table lists about 370,000 clones, about 89% of them singletons. The treatment was: around 19 received Ad26.COV2.S at low or high dose, single or two shots; 5 received placebo; per-sample allocation not given. Samples analyzed were those drawn on day 63 after the first vaccine or placebo injection. CDR1 and CDR2 from the germline V gene are SQVTM and ANQGSEA. The CDR3 spans 14 residues. V was trimmed by 0 bases and J by 2 bases, leaving 11 bases between them. This clonotype originated in a person between 18 and 60 years old who received the Ad26.COV2.S COVID-19 vaccine or a placebo. The V call is TRBV29-1, the J call TRBJ2-7, with D possibly TRBD1 on 6 matching bases. Sequenced here: peripheral blood, sampled in a trial of Ad26.COV2.S vaccine versus placebo. The CDR3 DNA follows: TGCAGCGTTGAAGATCGACAGGCCCCCTACGAGCAGTACTTC. It translates to CSVEDRQAPYEQYF.